This TCR beta chain was captured by sequencing in a study of shared clonotypes between healthy human individuals. The method was immunoSEQ multiplex PCR; TCRdb's version includes in-frame clones alone and lacks a portion of them. The sample yields roughly 2 million clones, around 95% seen once. From germline, CDR1 is PRHDT and CDR2 FYEKMQ (reference sequence). The CDR3 totals 14 residues. V lost 0 bases and J lost 2, with 6 bases in between. This clonotype originated in a man between 18 and 29 years old in good health. The V and J genes are TRBV13 and TRBJ2-3, with D hard to call. What was sequenced was naive CD4+ T cells sorted from blood. Described subset: CD45RA+ positively selected. CDR3 nucleotide sequence: TGTGCCAGCAGCTTAGGATTGGTCACAGATACGCAGTATTTT. Its translation is CASSLGLVTDTQYF.